The next 32 T cell receptor beta chains were all read from a single sample in a study of Graves' ophthalmopathy and Graves' hyperthyroidism. RNA transcripts were the source from which TCR beta CDR3 regions were amplified. In the first round, RT-PCR was carried out with HTBI primers, and a multiplex PCR formed the second round. TCRdb reprocessed the multiplex PCR reads with MiXCR, giving one entry per CDR3 protein. The sample shows about 420,000 distinct CDR3 sequences, 20% to 25% of them seen only once. Sequencing input: peripheral blood. The receptors come from a young woman with stable Graves' hyperthyroidism.

This sequence joins TRBV10-3 and TRBJ1-5; D may be TRBD1 (5 bases). The germline gives CDR1 ENHRY, CDR2 SYGVKD. The V end lost 5 bases, the J end lost 1 base, and 6 bases lay between the germline ends. This CDR3 has 13 residues. CDR3 nucleotides: TGTGCCATCAGTCGACAGAGCAATCAGCCCCAGCATTTT. This codes for CAISRQSNQPQHF.

There are many counts of this clonotype. The chain carries TRBV5-1 and TRBJ2-5; 12 nucleotides line up with TRBD2. The CDR3 consists of 14 residues. Germline V gene sequence: CDR1 SGHRS, CDR2 YFSETQ. V shed 5 bases, J shed 4 bases, and the junction held 3 bases outside the gene matches. The CDR3 DNA is TGCGCCAGCAGGCTAGCGGGAGGGGTAGAGACCCAGTACTTC. This sequence encodes CASRLAGGVETQYF.

The sample holds a few counts of this clonotype. The genes are TRBV3-1 and TRBJ2-5; D could derive from TRBD1 or TRBD2 (6 bases each). Germline CDR1 reads LGHDT; CDR2 reads YNNKEL (reference sequence). This CDR3 has 15 amino acids. The ends were cut back, 0 bases at V and 4 bases at J, with 12 bases in the middle. This CDR3 is CASSQDVGGRETQYF. The DNA for the CDR3 is TGTGCCAGCAGCCAAGATGTGGGGGGCCGAGAGACCCAGTACTTC.

This clonotype was observed many times. The chain combines TRBV12-3 or TRBV12-4 with TRBJ1-6, with a weak D call TRBD1 (6 bases). V was pared by 6 bases and J by 6 bases, with 9 bases between. This CDR3 has 13 amino acids. The chain's CDR3 is CASRDSTNSPLHF. For the CDR3, the DNA is TGTGCCAGCAGGGACAGTACTAATTCACCCCTCCACTTT.

This clonotype was detected many times. V gene TRBV19 combines with J gene TRBJ1-1; 8 bases map to TRBD1. Germline-derived CDR1 and CDR2 are LNHDA and SQIVND (reference sequence). Trimming removed 3 bases from V and 4 bases from J; junction bases left unmatched: 4. The CDR3 sequence is 14 residues long. The CDR3, as DNA: TGTGCCAGTAGTATGGACAGGGAGGGCACTGAAGCTTTCTTT. Its protein is CASSMDREGTEAFF.

In this sample, this clonotype turned up many times. This chain links TRBV27 with TRBJ2-7; 7 nucleotides agree with TRBD1. The CDR3 contains 16 residues. CDR1 and CDR2 from the germline V gene are MNHEY and SMNVEV (reference sequence). The V segment lost 6 bases and the J segment 3 bases; nucleotides outside the gene matches: 14. In DNA, the CDR3 is TGTGCCAGCAGGGTGACAGGGAGCCCGACTCTCTACGAGCAGTACTTC. Translated, it gives CASRVTGSPTLYEQYF.

This clonotype showed up many times. This sequence joins TRBV11-1 and TRBJ1-1; TRBD1 agrees at 7 bases. This CDR3 has 16 residues. Trimming cost V 4 bases and J 1 base; bases outside gene matches: 9. Germline-derived CDR1 and CDR2 are SGHAT and FQDESV (reference sequence). For the CDR3, the DNA is TGTGCCAGCAGCTCAAGCAGGACAGGCGAGAACACTGAAGCTTTCTTT. Protein: CASSSSRTGENTEAFF.

The chain couples TRBV13 to TRBJ1-2; D is unclear. This CDR3 comprises 12 residues. CDR1 PRHDT and CDR2 FYEKMQ come from the germline V gene (reference sequence). V was pared by 6 bases and J by 8 bases, with 13 bases between. The CDR3 reads CASRGDGEGYTF. As DNA, the CDR3 is TGTGCCAGCAGGGGAGACGGAGAGGGCTACACCTTC.

The table lists this clonotype with many counts. The V gene is TRBV20-1, the J gene TRBJ2-7; unclear D gene. The CDR3 runs 14 residues. Trimming took off 4 bases at V and 1 base at J, with 14 bases between the two ends. The germline CDR1 and CDR2 sequences are DFQATT and SNEGSKA (reference sequence). CDR3 DNA: TGCAGTGCTAACTTGGGCGGCGAGTCCTACGAGCAGTACTTC. Protein product: CSANLGGESYEQYF.

This clonotype has a count of ten or more. V gene TRBV6-2 or TRBV6-3 combines with J gene TRBJ2-7, with TRBD1 identical over 11 bases. There are 15 residues in the CDR3. With V trimmed by 6 bases and J by 5 bases, 9 bases remained unmatched. Germline lookup yields CDR1 MNHEY and CDR2 SVGEGT. In DNA form, the CDR3 reads TGTGCCAGCAGCGGGACAGGGGGAAGTTACGACGAGCAGTACTTC. It translates to CASSGTGGSYDEQYF.

The chain couples TRBV11-1 to TRBJ2-7; D may correspond to TRBD1 or TRBD2 (5 bases each). This CDR3 region has 16 residues. CDR1 and CDR2 (germline): SGHAT, FQDESV (reference sequence). The V gene lost 5 bases and the J gene lost 3 bases, with 20 bases spanning the gap. The CDR3, as DNA: TGTGCCAGCAGCCTTTTCGGGACGGCGGACTTCTACGAGCAGTACTTC. Encoded protein: CASSLFGTADFYEQYF.

This clonotype was observed at least ten times. This chain uses TRBV2 with TRBJ1-1; D is undetermined. Trimming stripped 3 bases from V and 1 base from J, with 9 bases between. The CDR3 covers 14 residues. Germline CDR1 SNHLY, CDR2 FYNNEI. The CDR3 DNA follows: TGTGCCAGCAGTGACGGGGAGAGGAACACTGAAGCTTTCTTT. Protein sequence: CASSDGERNTEAFF.

This clonotype has ten or more counts. This rearrangement joins TRBV6-1 to TRBJ1-1; D is uncertain. The germline V and J ends were trimmed by 4 bases and 0 bases, with 9 bases remaining between them. The CDR3 spans 14 residues. Germline V gene lookup returns CDR1 MNHNS and CDR2 SASEGT. The CDR3 loop is CASSGRRLNTEAFF. The CDR3 bases are TGTGCCAGCAGTGGGAGACGCCTGAACACTGAAGCTTTCTTT.

This clonotype was counted many times. The genes are TRBV30 and TRBJ1-1, with 8 bases matching TRBD1. The CDR3 totals 13 residues. Trimming cost V 2 bases and J 5 bases; bases outside gene matches: 4. CDR1 is GTSNPN, CDR2 SVGIG, per germline (reference sequence). This CDR3 reads CAWSSGQGTEAFF. CDR3 DNA sequence: TGTGCCTGGAGTAGCGGACAGGGAACTGAAGCTTTCTTT.

Many counts were recorded for this clonotype. The chain has TRBV19 and TRBJ1-3; no reliable D call. The CDR3 length is 14 residues. Germline lookup yields CDR1 LNHDA and CDR2 SQIVND (reference sequence). The V gene lost 6 bases and the J gene lost 0 bases, with 9 bases spanning the gap. The CDR3 DNA reads as TGTGCCAGTAGCAACACCGACTCTGGAAACACCATATATTTT. Translated: CASSNTDSGNTIYF.

This clonotype was recorded at least ten times. The rearrangement joins TRBV18 to TRBJ1-2; D unclear. In germline, CDR1 is KGHSH, CDR2 LQKENI. This CDR3 region has 15 residues. Deletions cut 6 bases from V and 3 bases from J, with 17 bases between. The CDR3 reads CASSPRSVGDYGYTF. Here the CDR3 DNA reads TGTGCCAGCTCCCCTAGGTCGGTGGGAGACTATGGCTACACCTTC.

This clonotype was counted only a few times. The chain recombines TRBV6-1 with TRBJ1-1; possible D gene TRBD1, 5 bases. The CDR3 covers 15 residues. The V gene's germline CDR1 is MNHNS and CDR2 SASEGT. The ends were cut back, 7 bases at V and 0 bases at J, with 15 bases in the middle. The CDR3 DNA reads as TGTGCCAGCAAAGTAAGGGGAGGCATGAACACTGAAGCTTTCTTT. Translating it yields CASKVRGGMNTEAFF.

The V gene is TRBV19, the J gene TRBJ2-4; D could derive from TRBD1 or TRBD2 (5 bases each). Per the germline V gene, CDR1 is LNHDA and CDR2 is SQIVND (reference sequence). V lost 3 bases and J lost 0, with 9 bases in between. The CDR3 covers 15 residues. CDR3 coding DNA: TGTGCCAGTAGTATCCCGGGACGAGCCAAAAACATTCAGTACTTC. Amino acids: CASSIPGRAKNIQYF.

There are many counts of this clonotype. The chain recombines TRBV28 with TRBJ2-5, with 7 bases lining up with TRBD1. The CDR3 has 14 amino acids. J gave up 3 bases and V 6 bases, and 7 bases lay outside the gene matches. Germline V gene data show CDR1 as MDHEN and CDR2 as SYDVKM. This CDR3 is CASRPSGTEETQYF. In DNA, the CDR3 is TGTGCCAGCAGACCATCCGGGACAGAAGAGACCCAGTACTTC.

At least ten counts were recorded for this clonotype. The gene calls are TRBV5-1 and TRBJ1-2; D ambiguous. CDR1 and CDR2 (germline): SGHRS, YFSETQ. This CDR3 has 17 amino acids. V lost 0 bases, J lost 5 bases, and 20 bases lay in between. The CDR3 loop reads CASSLEADSNLFYGYTF. DNA of the CDR3: TGCGCCAGCAGCTTGGAAGCCGATTCTAACCTTTTTTATGGCTACACCTTC.

The rearrangement uses TRBV4-1 and TRBJ1-5; TRBD1 agrees at 9 bases. Per germline, CDR1 MGHRA and CDR2 YSYEKL. Trimming took 2 bases from V and 6 from J; bases not matched to a gene: 5. The CDR3 sequence is 15 residues long. The chain's CDR3 is CASSQNRGPGQPQHF. The CDR3 DNA sequence: TGCGCCAGCAGCCAAAACAGGGGGCCGGGTCAGCCCCAGCATTTT.

The chain couples TRBV6-1 to TRBJ2-5; D assignment may be TRBD1 or TRBD2 (5 bases each). The V end lost 5 bases, the J end lost 5 bases, and 15 bases lay between the germline ends. This CDR3 contains 14 residues. The V gene's germline CDR1 is MNHNS and CDR2 SASEGT. The CDR3 loop is CASSRDRSVETQYF. The DNA for the CDR3 is TGTGCCAGCAGTAGGGACCGCAGCGTGGAGACCCAGTACTTC.

Ten or more counts support this clonotype. V gene TRBV20-1 combines with J gene TRBJ2-5, with TRBD1 identical over 10 bases. Germline V gene lookup returns CDR1 DFQATT and CDR2 SNEGSKA (reference sequence). V lost 4 bases and J lost 5; bases outside the gene matches: 7. The CDR3 covers 14 residues. The chain's CDR3 is CSANDDRGQETQYF. CDR3 coding DNA: TGCAGTGCTAACGACGACAGGGGGCAGGAGACCCAGTACTTC.

Ten or more counts support this clonotype. The CDR3 region has the DNA TGTGCCTGGTCAACCGGGACCGGGATACACTATGGCTACACCTTC. This sequence encodes CAWSTGTGIHYGYTF. The V call is TRBV30, the J call TRBJ1-2, with a possible D match to TRBD1 (5 bases). Trimming left V 5 bases short and J 3 bases short, with 19 bases between. This CDR3 has 15 residues. Per the germline V gene, CDR1 is GTSNPN and CDR2 is SVGIG (reference sequence). The full variable domain, rest sourced from reference TRBV30 and TRBJ1-2, is SQTIHQWPATLVQPVGSPLSLECTVEGTSNPNLYWYRQAAGRGLQLLFYSVGIGQISSEVPQNLSASRPQDRQFILSSKKLLLSDSGFYLCAWSTGTGIHYGYTFGSGTRLTVV.

This clonotype was detected ten times or more. This sequence joins TRBV2 and TRBJ2-7; TRBD1 agrees at 7 bases. The germline CDR1 and CDR2 sequences are SNHLY and FYNNEI. The J segment lost 0 bases and the V segment lost 7 bases, leaving 3 bases of the junction unmatched. This CDR3 is 13 amino acids long. The CDR3 reads CASNTGASYEQYF. The CDR3 DNA reads as TGTGCCAGCAATACAGGGGCCTCCTACGAGCAGTACTTC.

This clonotype was seen many times. The chain joins TRBV30 to TRBJ2-4; 8 nucleotides line up with TRBD1. In germline, CDR1 is GTSNPN, CDR2 SVGIG (reference sequence). The V segment lost 1 base and the J segment 3 bases; nucleotides outside the gene matches: 5. This CDR3 is built from 15 residues. The CDR3 spells CAWSGDRGSKNIQYF. CDR3 nucleotide sequence: TGTGCCTGGAGTGGCGACAGGGGTAGCAAAAACATTCAGTACTTC.

This clonotype was observed at least ten times. The gene calls are TRBV24-1 and TRBJ2-6; D gene ambiguous. Germline V gives CDR1 KGHDR, CDR2 SFDVKD. There are 20 residues in the CDR3. V dropped 2 bases and J dropped 0 bases, with 19 bases sitting between them. The CDR3 reads CATSDWRLAVSLSGANVLTF. DNA for the CDR3: TGTGCCACCAGTGATTGGCGTTTGGCCGTTTCCCTCTCTGGGGCCAACGTCCTGACTTTC.

In its sample, this clonotype was seen many times. V and J are TRBV12-3 or TRBV12-4 and TRBJ2-7; D might be TRBD1 (6 bases). Trimming removed 3 bases from V and 5 bases from J, with 17 bases in between. The CDR3 covers 15 residues. The CDR3 DNA follows: TGTGCCAGCAGTTTCCCCCAGGGACATTCTAACGAGCAGTACTTC. It specifies CASSFPQGHSNEQYF.

V is TRBV19 and J is TRBJ1-5; 7 nucleotides line up with TRBD1. Germline CDR1 reads LNHDA; CDR2 reads SQIVND (reference sequence). The V gene end was trimmed by 4 bases and the J gene end by 5 bases; junction bases not matched to a gene: 5. The CDR3 consists of 14 residues. CDR3 in amino acids: CASSNGDRYQPQHF. The DNA for the CDR3 is TGTGCCAGTAGTAATGGGGACAGATATCAGCCCCAGCATTTT.

This clonotype appeared a few times. Its ends do not fully match the called genes, so a read error is possible. This rearrangement joins TRBV7-9 to TRBJ2-4, with D perhaps TRBD2 (5 bases). The CDR3 length is 14 residues. Germline V gives CDR1 SEHNR, CDR2 FQNEAQ (reference sequence). This CDR3 reads CASSSAGLENIKYF. CDR3 DNA sequence: TGTGCCAGCAGCTCCGCCGGACTGGAAAACATTAAGTACTTC.

This clonotype came up many times. The chain links TRBV24-1 to TRBJ2-2; 9 nucleotides match TRBD1. This CDR3 region has 14 residues. Unmatched junction bases numbered 7, after V lost 10 bases and J lost 5 bases. From germline, CDR1 is KGHDR and CDR2 SFDVKD. Here the CDR3 reads CATQQGARTGELFF. DNA for the CDR3: TGTGCCACACAACAGGGGGCTAGGACCGGGGAGCTGTTTTTT.

The table lists this clonotype with many counts. This chain uses TRBV6-5 with TRBJ2-5; D might be TRBD2 (6 bases). The CDR3 has 13 amino acids. The germline V gene encodes CDR1 MNHEY and CDR2 SVGAGI. V lost 8 bases, J lost 4 bases, and 14 bases lay in between. DNA of the CDR3: TGTGCCAGCTATGGAGGGTGGGGAGAGACCCAGTACTTC. The encoded protein is CASYGGWGETQYF.